This is a list of T cell receptor beta chains from one sample in a study of CD8 T cells in ankylosing spondylitis. A single record per CDR3 protein comes from TCRdb applying MiXCR to the 5' RACE reads. The sample includes 150,000 to 200,000 distinct CDR3 sequences, 10% to 15% of them seen just once. The sample comprised blood, either unsorted or a sorted T cell fraction (not recorded which). These TCRs come from a female donor with ankylosing spondylitis or in good health (not recorded which). Both conserved end residues are part of each CDR3. Fields, in order: D gene, V gene, clone size, J gene, CDR3 DNA, CDR3 protein. A D gene is named only where the DNA matches it firmly. Clone size is not always given. Where it is, it says once, few, many or a class for expanded clones.

D gene: NA; V gene: TRBV12-3/TRBV12-4; clone size: many; J gene: TRBJ1-1; CDR3 DNA: TGTGCCAGCAGGCCGGAGACGGTGAACACTGAAGCTTTCTTT; CDR3 protein: CASRPETVNTEAFF
D gene: NA; V gene: TRBV5-1; clone size: many; J gene: TRBJ2-1; CDR3 DNA: TGCGCCAGCAGCTTGGCCCCTGACTCCTACAATGAGCAGTTCTTC; CDR3 protein: CASSLAPDSYNEQFF
D gene: NA; V gene: TRBV11-2; clone size: many; J gene: TRBJ1-1; CDR3 DNA: TGTGCCAGCAGCTTACATCTGAGCTTGACGAACACTGAAGCTTTCTTT; CDR3 protein: CASSLHLSLTNTEAFF
D gene: TRBD2; V gene: TRBV7-9; clone size: NA; J gene: TRBJ2-1; CDR3 DNA: TGTGCCAGCAGCCCATTACTAGCGGGAGATCGCAATGAGCAGTTCTTC; CDR3 protein: CASSPLLAGDRNEQFF
D gene: NA; V gene: TRBV24-1; clone size: many; J gene: TRBJ2-7; CDR3 DNA: TGTGCCACCAGCGATCACGGACGGGGCGTCTACGAGCAGTACTTC; CDR3 protein: CATSDHGRGVYEQYF
D gene: TRBD2; V gene: TRBV5-6; clone size: NA; J gene: TRBJ2-1; CDR3 DNA: TGTGCCAGCAGCTCTCATAGCGGGAGCATTACCTACAATGAGCAGTTCTTC; CDR3 protein: CASSSHSGSITYNEQFF
D gene: NA; V gene: TRBV7-2; clone size: many; J gene: TRBJ2-5; CDR3 DNA: TGTGCCAGCAGCTTGGGTTCCCTCCAGTACTTC; CDR3 protein: CASSLGSLQYF
D gene: NA; V gene: TRBV2; clone size: few; J gene: TRBJ2-7; CDR3 DNA: TGTGCCAGCAGTGATGGGGGGGCAGCCTACGAGCAGTACTTC; CDR3 protein: CASSDGGAAYEQYF
D gene: TRBD1; V gene: TRBV5-6; clone size: NA; J gene: TRBJ2-7; CDR3 DNA: TGTGCCACCACACAGGGGTATTACGAGCAGTACTTC; CDR3 protein: CATTQGYYEQYF
D gene: NA; V gene: TRBV7-2; clone size: NA; J gene: TRBJ2-3; CDR3 DNA: TGTGCCAGCAGCTTAGTGGTTAGCGCCACAGATACGCAGTATTTT; CDR3 protein: CASSLVVSATDTQYF
D gene: NA; V gene: TRBV2; clone size: many; J gene: TRBJ1-1; CDR3 DNA: TGTGCCAGCAGTGAAATTACAGGGCCAGACACTGAAGCTTTCTTT; CDR3 protein: CASSEITGPDTEAFF
D gene: NA; V gene: TRBV5-1; clone size: few; J gene: TRBJ2-1; CDR3 DNA: TGCGCCAGCAGCTTGGGGGCGGGGAATTATAATGAGCAGTTCTTC; CDR3 protein: CASSLGAGNYNEQFF
D gene: NA; V gene: TRBV6-6; clone size: NA; J gene: TRBJ2-1; CDR3 DNA: TGTGCCAGCAGTTACCTGGGGTTAAATGAGCAGTTCTTC; CDR3 protein: CASSYLGLNEQFF
D gene: TRBD1; V gene: TRBV5-1; clone size: NA; J gene: TRBJ1-6; CDR3 DNA: TGCGCCAGCAGGGGACAGGGAGGGTCCTATAATTCACCCCTCCACTTT; CDR3 protein: CASRGQGGSYNSPLHF
D gene: NA; V gene: TRBV12-3/TRBV12-4; clone size: NA; J gene: TRBJ2-1; CDR3 DNA: TGTGCCAGCAAGGCTTTTGAGCAGTTCTTC; CDR3 protein: CASKAFEQFF
D gene: NA; V gene: TRBV7-2; clone size: few; J gene: TRBJ1-4; CDR3 DNA: TGTGCCAGCAGCTTAGCGGCAGCTAATGAAAAACTGTTTTTT; CDR3 protein: CASSLAAANEKLFF
D gene: TRBD2; V gene: TRBV4-1; clone size: NA; J gene: TRBJ2-7; CDR3 DNA: TGCGCCAGCAGCCAAGGGGAGGGCTCCTACGAGCAGTACTTC; CDR3 protein: CASSQGEGSYEQYF
D gene: NA; V gene: TRBV10-3; clone size: many; J gene: TRBJ2-5; CDR3 DNA: TGTGCCATCAGTCGTTTAGAGGGAGAGACCCAGTACTTC; CDR3 protein: CAISRLEGETQYF
D gene: TRBD1; V gene: TRBV12-3/TRBV12-4; clone size: NA; J gene: TRBJ2-3; CDR3 DNA: TGTGCCAGCAGTTTACCTCCGGGACAGCCGCAGTATTTT; CDR3 protein: CASSLPPGQPQYF
D gene: TRBD1; V gene: TRBV28; clone size: NA; J gene: TRBJ2-6; CDR3 DNA: TGTGCCAGCAGACCACTGACCATGGGACAGGGGTTGGTCTCTGGGGCCAACGTCCTGACTTTC; CDR3 protein: CASRPLTMGQGLVSGANVLTF
D gene: NA; V gene: TRBV7-2; clone size: many; J gene: TRBJ2-3; CDR3 DNA: TGTGCCAGCAGAAAAACAGGGCGGAGTAGCACAGATACGCAGTATTTT; CDR3 protein: CASRKTGRSSTDTQYF
D gene: NA; V gene: TRBV9; clone size: few; J gene: TRBJ2-1; CDR3 DNA: TGTGCCAGCAGCGTTGACCAGGTTATCAATGAGCAGTTCTTC; CDR3 protein: CASSVDQVINEQFF
D gene: NA; V gene: TRBV29-1; clone size: many; J gene: TRBJ2-1; CDR3 DNA: TGCAGCGTTGAGCCCGGGACCGTTACCTACAATGAGCAGTTCTTC; CDR3 protein: CSVEPGTVTYNEQFF
D gene: NA; V gene: TRBV5-1; clone size: many; J gene: TRBJ2-1; CDR3 DNA: TGCGCCAGCAGCTTGGTCGACGGCTTCAATGAGCAGTTCTTC; CDR3 protein: CASSLVDGFNEQFF
D gene: NA; V gene: TRBV18; clone size: NA; J gene: TRBJ2-1; CDR3 DNA: TGTGCCAGCTCACTCATAGGCTCGGACAAAGGGCAGTTCTTC; CDR3 protein: CASSLIGSDKGQFF
D gene: NA; V gene: TRBV5-1; clone size: many; J gene: TRBJ1-5; CDR3 DNA: TGCGCCAGCAGCTTGTCAGGCAACAATCAGCCCCAGCATTTT; CDR3 protein: CASSLSGNNQPQHF
D gene: TRBD2; V gene: TRBV20-1; clone size: many; J gene: TRBJ2-1; CDR3 DNA: TGCAGTGCACTGGGACTAGCGGGAGAGGTGCAGTTCTTC; CDR3 protein: CSALGLAGEVQFF
D gene: NA; V gene: TRBV5-4; clone size: NA; J gene: TRBJ2-7; CDR3 DNA: TGTGCCAGCAGCTTGCAGGGGTCCTATTCGGGCGAGCAGTACTTC; CDR3 protein: CASSLQGSYSGEQYF
D gene: TRBD2; V gene: TRBV7-3; clone size: many; J gene: TRBJ2-3; CDR3 DNA: TGTGCCAGCAGCTTACGGGGGGGCACAGATACGCAGTATTTT; CDR3 protein: CASSLRGGTDTQYF
D gene: NA; V gene: TRBV7-8; clone size: few; J gene: TRBJ1-2; CDR3 DNA: TGTGCCAGCAGCTGGAGACGGTCCTCTCTCGGGACGGGGTCTTATGGCTACACCTTC; CDR3 protein: CASSWRRSSLGTGSYGYTF
D gene: NA; V gene: TRBV12-3/TRBV12-4; clone size: NA; J gene: TRBJ1-2; CDR3 DNA: TGTGCCAGCAGTTTAGTCCCAGGGGCTTATGGCTACCCCTTC; CDR3 protein: CASSLVPGAYGYPF
D gene: NA; V gene: TRBV20-1; clone size: many; J gene: TRBJ2-1; CDR3 DNA: TGCAGTGCTAGCCATTACAATGAGCAGTTCTTC; CDR3 protein: CSASHYNEQFF
D gene: NA; V gene: TRBV5-1; clone size: few; J gene: TRBJ2-1; CDR3 DNA: TGCGCCAGCAGCCCAGGGGGGAGCTCCTACAATGAGCAGTTCTTC; CDR3 protein: CASSPGGSSYNEQFF
D gene: TRBD1; V gene: TRBV9; clone size: many; J gene: TRBJ1-6; CDR3 DNA: TGTGCCAGCAGCCCTTCGACAGGGGATATTTCACCCCTCCACTTT; CDR3 protein: CASSPSTGDISPLHF
D gene: TRBD1; V gene: TRBV7-6; clone size: few; J gene: TRBJ1-4; CDR3 DNA: TGTGCCAGCAGCCCAAGGGACAGTCCAAGTGAAAAACTGTTTTTT; CDR3 protein: CASSPRDSPSEKLFF
D gene: NA; V gene: TRBV7-9; clone size: many; J gene: TRBJ1-2; CDR3 DNA: TGTGCCAGCAGCTCTACAGTCTTCTGGACCTTC; CDR3 protein: CASSSTVFWTF
D gene: NA; V gene: TRBV5-1; clone size: many; J gene: TRBJ1-1; CDR3 DNA: TGCGCCAGCAGCTTGGCCCTAGGGGGGGGTGACACTGAAGCTTTCTTT; CDR3 protein: CASSLALGGGDTEAFF
D gene: NA; V gene: TRBV7-9; clone size: many; J gene: TRBJ1-1; CDR3 DNA: TGTGCCAGCAGCTTAGGGGCGGGGTCTGAAGCTTTCTTT; CDR3 protein: CASSLGAGSEAFF
D gene: NA; V gene: TRBV27; clone size: many; J gene: TRBJ2-3; CDR3 DNA: TGTGCCAGCAGCCAACGGAGCACAGATACGCAGTATTTT; CDR3 protein: CASSQRSTDTQYF
D gene: NA; V gene: TRBV24-1; clone size: few; J gene: TRBJ2-3; CDR3 DNA: TGTGCCACCAGTGATACAAGGGACGTTACAGATACGCAGTATTTT; CDR3 protein: CATSDTRDVTDTQYF
D gene: NA; V gene: TRBV7-2; clone size: NA; J gene: TRBJ2-3; CDR3 DNA: TGTGCCAGCAGCCCAAGGCCCGGGGCAAGGGATACGCAGTATTTT; CDR3 protein: CASSPRPGARDTQYF
D gene: TRBD1; V gene: TRBV4-3; clone size: few; J gene: TRBJ1-2; CDR3 DNA: TGCGCCAGCAGCCAAGATCTTTTCCGGCACAGGGGGGTACCGACCTTC; CDR3 protein: CASSQDLFRHRGVPTF
D gene: NA; V gene: TRBV27; clone size: many; J gene: TRBJ2-1; CDR3 DNA: TGTGCCAGCAGTCCCAGGGGGGGTGGTGGGAGCCCCAAGTATCTGAATGAGCAGTTCTTC; CDR3 protein: CASSPRGGGGSPKYLNEQFF
D gene: NA; V gene: TRBV5-1; clone size: NA; J gene: TRBJ2-5; CDR3 DNA: TGCGCCAGCAGCTCCATTCACAGGGCCCAAGAGACCCAGTACTTC; CDR3 protein: CASSSIHRAQETQYF
D gene: NA; V gene: TRBV28; clone size: few; J gene: TRBJ1-5; CDR3 DNA: TGTGCCAGCAGTTCCCGGGACGGCAGCAATCAGCCCCAGCATTTT; CDR3 protein: CASSSRDGSNQPQHF
D gene: NA; V gene: TRBV7-8; clone size: NA; J gene: TRBJ2-5; CDR3 DNA: TGTGCCAGCAGCTCCGGACGTGTACCCCAAGAGACCCAGTACTTC; CDR3 protein: CASSSGRVPQETQYF
D gene: TRBD1; V gene: TRBV7-9; clone size: many; J gene: TRBJ1-1; CDR3 DNA: TGTGCCAGCAGCCGCCCGGGACAGGGGAACACTGAAGCTTTCTTT; CDR3 protein: CASSRPGQGNTEAFF
D gene: NA; V gene: TRBV5-1; clone size: many; J gene: TRBJ1-1; CDR3 DNA: TGCGCCAGCAATGGGGCCACTGAAGCTTTCTTT; CDR3 protein: CASNGATEAFF
D gene: NA; V gene: TRBV6-2/TRBV6-3; clone size: many; J gene: TRBJ2-5; CDR3 DNA: TGTGCCAGCAGTTACCTCTCCCCAAAGACCCAGTACTTC; CDR3 protein: CASSYLSPKTQYF
D gene: NA; V gene: TRBV12-3/TRBV12-4; clone size: many; J gene: TRBJ2-7; CDR3 DNA: TGTGCCAGCACTTGGGGTGCTGGACGGGCCCTGGTGGAGCAGTACTTC; CDR3 protein: CASTWGAGRALVEQYF
D gene: TRBD2; V gene: TRBV5-1; clone size: many; J gene: TRBJ2-1; CDR3 DNA: TGTGCCAGCAGTTTGGCACTAGCGGACTACAATGAGCAGTTCTTC; CDR3 protein: CASSLALADYNEQFF
D gene: TRBD1; V gene: TRBV12-3/TRBV12-4; clone size: NA; J gene: TRBJ1-1; CDR3 DNA: TGTGCCAGCTGTCGTAGGGACAGCCAAGCTTTCTTT; CDR3 protein: CASCRRDSQAFF
D gene: NA; V gene: TRBV7-3; clone size: NA; J gene: TRBJ2-1; CDR3 DNA: TGTGCCAGCAGCTTATATGTGTCTAGTGTGTCGCAGTTCTTC; CDR3 protein: CASSLYVSSVSQFF
D gene: NA; V gene: TRBV5-4; clone size: many; J gene: TRBJ1-1; CDR3 DNA: TGTGCCAGCAGCCCCGGAGGACTGGTGAACACTGAAGCTTTCTTT; CDR3 protein: CASSPGGLVNTEAFF
D gene: NA; V gene: TRBV3-1; clone size: NA; J gene: TRBJ1-2; CDR3 DNA: TGTGCCTCCAGCCAAGATGCTACCCTTATGAGAGCCTATGGCTACACCTTC; CDR3 protein: CASSQDATLMRAYGYTF